This T cell receptor beta chain was identified during a study of identical twins. Study-level results: Cord blood beta clonotypes that were abundant carried fewer insertions, and memory repertoires showed no such trend. One should note that invariant MAIT and iNKT cells could partly confound zero-insertion analyses. Out-of-frame alpha sequences shared by twins showed excess low generation probability.

There are a few counts of this clonotype. Its antigen is currently unknown. TCRdb ran MiXCR on the 5' RACE reads and lists one entry per CDR3 protein. The sample carries 700,000 or so distinct CDR3 sequences, 8.5% to 9.5% recorded once. Germline V gene data show CDR1 as LGHNA and CDR2 as YSLEER. The length of the CDR3 is 17 residues. The V segment lost 1 base and the J segment 2 bases; nucleotides outside the gene matches: 9. This same sample was also part of a study on yellow fever vaccine responses in identical twins.

V and J are TRBV4-3 and TRBJ2-7; the match to TRBD2 covers 9 bases. The clonotype comes from a woman aged 18-30 years in good health. Material: PBMCs. The CDR3 reads CASSQASAGLAAYEQYF. For the CDR3, the DNA is TGCGCCAGCAGCCAAGCTTCCGCGGGACTAGCCGCCTACGAGCAGTACTTC.